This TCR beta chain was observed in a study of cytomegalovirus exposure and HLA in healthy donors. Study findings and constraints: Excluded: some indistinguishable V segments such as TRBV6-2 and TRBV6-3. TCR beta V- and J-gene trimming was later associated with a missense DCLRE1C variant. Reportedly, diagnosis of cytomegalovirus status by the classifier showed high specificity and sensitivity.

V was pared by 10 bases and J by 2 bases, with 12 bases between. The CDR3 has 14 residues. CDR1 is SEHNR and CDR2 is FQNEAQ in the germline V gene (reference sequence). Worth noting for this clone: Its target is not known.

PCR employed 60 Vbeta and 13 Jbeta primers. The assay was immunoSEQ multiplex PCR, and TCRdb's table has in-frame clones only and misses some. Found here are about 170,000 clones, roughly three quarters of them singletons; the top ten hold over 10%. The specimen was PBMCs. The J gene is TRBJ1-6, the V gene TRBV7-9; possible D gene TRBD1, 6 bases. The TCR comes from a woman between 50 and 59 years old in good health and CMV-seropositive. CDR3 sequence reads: CAIQDRTYNSPLHF. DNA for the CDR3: TGTGCCATCCAAGACAGGACCTATAATTCACCCCTCCACTTT. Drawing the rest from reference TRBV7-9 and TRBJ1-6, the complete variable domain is DTGVSQNPRHKITKRGQNVTFRCDPISEHNRLYWYRQTLGQGPEFLTYFQNEAQLEKSRLLSDRFSAERPKGSFSTLEIQRTEQGDSAMYLCAIQDRTYNSPLHFGNGTRLTVT.